A single sample is the source of the 8 T cell receptor beta chains below, sequenced in a study of blood T cells in healthy people across ages. It was with a sample-barcoded 5' primer and a J-beta primer mix that a second PCR of roughly 6 to 12 cycles was run. TCRdb redid the calling of the 5' RACE reads with MiXCR, one entry per CDR3 protein. The sample includes some 800,000 distinct CDR3 sequences, roughly 25% of them seen just once. This same sample was also taken into another study, of T cells of mothers and their children.

What was sequenced was blood. These receptors came from a boy aged 10-17 years in good health.

This clonotype has more than one count but fewer than ten. The rearrangement joins TRBV20-1 to TRBJ2-3, with D possibly being TRBD1 (5 bases). The CDR3 spans 14 residues. Between the trimmed V and J ends, which lost 6 bases and 1 base, there was a span of 14 bases. Germline V CDR1 and CDR2: DFQATT, SNEGSKA (reference sequence). DNA for the CDR3: TGCAGTGCCTCTAGGGGCACCGGCACAGATACGCAGTATTTT. It codes for CSASRGTGTDTQYF.

CDR3 sequence reads: CASSWTGGVSGNTIYF. Here the CDR3 DNA reads TGTGCCAGCAGCTGGACAGGGGGCGTCTCTGGAAACACCATATATTTT. The chain links TRBV11-2 to TRBJ1-3; 11 positions agree with TRBD1. The germline V gene has CDR1 SGHAT and CDR2 FQNNGV. The CDR3 is 16 residues long. The trim removed 4 bases at V and 0 bases at J, leaving 2 bases unmatched.

The CDR3 here is CASSLLRGNTEAFF. The CDR3 DNA follows: TGTGCCAGCAGTTTACTTAGGGGGAACACTGAAGCTTTCTTT. This sequence joins TRBV28 and TRBJ1-1; D may be TRBD1 (5 bases). The germline CDR1 and CDR2 sequences are MDHEN and SYDVKM. The CDR3 spans 14 residues. V lost 2 bases, J lost 1 base, and 8 bases lay in between. The full variable domain, in which reference TRBV28 and TRBJ1-1 provide the parts outside the CDR3, is DVKVTQSSRYLVKRTGEKVFLECVQDMDHENMFWYRQDPGLGLRLIYFSYDVKMKEKGDIPEGYSVSREKKERFSLILESASTNQTSMYLCASSLLRGNTEAFFGQGTRLTVV.

V is TRBV7-9 and J is TRBJ2-1; TRBD2 agrees at 14 bases. Germline lookup yields CDR1 SEHNR and CDR2 FQNEAQ (reference sequence). V gave up 4 bases and J gave up 2 bases; unmatched junction bases: 4. This CDR3 spans 17 amino acids. The CDR3 nucleotides are TGTGCCAGCAGCTCGGGACTAGCGGGGGTTACCTACAATGAGCAGTTCTTC. It encodes CASSSGLAGVTYNEQFF.

This clonotype appeared many times. The gene calls are TRBV4-3 and TRBJ2-1; 7 bases match TRBD1. The DNA matches TRBJ2-5 better at its end, which makes the J call doubtful. The CDR3 is made up of 17 amino acids. Per the germline V gene, CDR1 is LGHNA and CDR2 is YSLEER. CDR3 in amino acids: CASSQDAYPRGKETQYF. CDR3 nucleotides: TGCGCCAGCAGCCAAGATGCGTACCCCAGGGGGAAAGAGACCCAGTACTTC.

V is TRBV29-1 and J is TRBJ1-1; D is uncertain. CDR1 is SQVTM and CDR2 is ANQGSEA in the germline V gene. Trimming cost V 4 bases and J 0 bases, with 6 bases left between them. The CDR3 has 12 residues. DNA of the CDR3: TGCAGCGTTGTTCGGCTGAACACTGAAGCTTTCTTT. Encoded protein: CSVVRLNTEAFF.

This chain uses TRBV6-5 with TRBJ2-1; 14 bases align to TRBD2. CDR3 length: 18 residues. Germline V gene data show CDR1 as MNHEY and CDR2 as SVGAGI. V lost 5 bases, J lost 4 bases, and 10 bases stayed unmatched. In DNA form, the CDR3 reads TGTGCCAGCAGTAACCGGACTAGCGGGAGGCCTCCATACAATGAGCAGTTCTTC. It translates to CASSNRTSGRPPYNEQFF.

This clonotype has a handful of counts. The V call is TRBV29-1, the J call TRBJ2-5, with 15 nucleotides matching TRBD2. Germline V lookup: CDR1 SQVTM, CDR2 ANQGSEA. The length of the CDR3 is 17 residues. With 3 bases clipped from V and 3 bases from J, the junction kept 8 bases outside the gene matches. Here the CDR3 reads CSVDWTSGRGIEETQYF. The CDR3 DNA reads TGCAGCGTTGACTGGACTAGCGGGAGGGGGATTGAAGAGACCCAGTACTTC.